The clone carrying this T cell receptor beta chain was counted a single time. What it binds is not known. This sample was taken from a study of shared clonotypes between healthy human individuals. Regarding the study as a whole: Clonotypes shared by all four sorted-subset donors had higher generation probabilities than non-shared clonotypes.

The table came from immunoSEQ multiplex PCR; TCRdb's copy has only in-frame clones and leaves some out. The data show about 2.3 million clones, 92% seen once. Memory CD4+ cells were the fraction left after CD45RA+ naive selection. Germline CDR1 and CDR2: MDHEN and SYDVKM. The CDR3 extends over 14 amino acids. Trimming stripped 10 bases from V and 4 bases from J, with 19 bases between. The material sequenced was naive CD4+ T cells from PBMCs. The subset here: CD45RA+ positively selected. The J gene is TRBJ1-1, the V gene TRBV28; maybe TRBD1 (5 bases). This TCR was sampled from a man in his late teens or twenties in good health. Some clones in this sample may be carry-over from other donors' samples. CDR3 sequence (DNA): TGTGCCACCGCGGGGGGAGGGTATAGCACTGAAGCTTTCTTT. Translation: CATAGGGYSTEAFF. The full variable domain, rest sourced from reference TRBV28 and TRBJ1-1, is DVKVTQSSRYLVKRTGEKVFLECVQDMDHENMFWYRQDPGLGLRLIYFSYDVKMKEKGDIPEGYSVSREKKERFSLILESASTNQTSMYLCATAGGGYSTEAFFGQGTRLTVV.